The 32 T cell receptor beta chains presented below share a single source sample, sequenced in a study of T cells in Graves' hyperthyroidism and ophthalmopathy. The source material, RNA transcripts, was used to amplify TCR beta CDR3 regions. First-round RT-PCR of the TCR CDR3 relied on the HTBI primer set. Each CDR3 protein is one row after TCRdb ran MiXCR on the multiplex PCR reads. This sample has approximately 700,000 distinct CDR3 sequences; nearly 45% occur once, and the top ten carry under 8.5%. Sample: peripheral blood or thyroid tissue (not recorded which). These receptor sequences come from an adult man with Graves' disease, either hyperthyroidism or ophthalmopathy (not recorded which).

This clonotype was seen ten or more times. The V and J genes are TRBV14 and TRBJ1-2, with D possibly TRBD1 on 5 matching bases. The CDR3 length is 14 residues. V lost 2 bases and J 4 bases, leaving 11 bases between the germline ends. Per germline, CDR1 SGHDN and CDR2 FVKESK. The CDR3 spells CASSQSRDTYGYTF. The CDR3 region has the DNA TGTGCCAGCAGCCAATCCAGGGATACCTATGGCTACACCTTC. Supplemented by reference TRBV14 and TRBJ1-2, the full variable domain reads EAGVTQFPSHSVIEKGQTVTLRCDPISGHDNLYWYRRVMGKEIKFLLHFVKESKQDESGMPNNRFLAERTGGTYSTLKVQPAELEDSGVYFCASSQSRDTYGYTFGSGTRLTVV.

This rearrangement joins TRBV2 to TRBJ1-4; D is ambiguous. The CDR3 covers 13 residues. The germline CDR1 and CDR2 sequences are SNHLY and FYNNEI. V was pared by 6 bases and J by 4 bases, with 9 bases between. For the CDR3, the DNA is TGTGCCAGCAGCAGGCTGGTTAATGAAAAACTGTTTTTT. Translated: CASSRLVNEKLFF.

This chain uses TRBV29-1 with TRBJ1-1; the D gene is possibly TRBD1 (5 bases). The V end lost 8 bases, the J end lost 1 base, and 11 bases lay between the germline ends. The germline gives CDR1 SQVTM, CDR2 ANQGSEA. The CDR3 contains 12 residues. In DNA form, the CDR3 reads TGCAGCTCGGGACCGTCGAACACTGAAGCTTTCTTT. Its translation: CSSGPSNTEAFF.

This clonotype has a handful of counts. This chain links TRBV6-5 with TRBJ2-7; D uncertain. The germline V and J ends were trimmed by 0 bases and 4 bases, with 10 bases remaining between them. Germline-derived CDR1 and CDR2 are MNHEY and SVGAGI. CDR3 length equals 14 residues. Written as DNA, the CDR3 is TGTGCCAGCAGTTACTCAACGTCGGGTTACGAGCAGTACTTC. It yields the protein CASSYSTSGYEQYF.

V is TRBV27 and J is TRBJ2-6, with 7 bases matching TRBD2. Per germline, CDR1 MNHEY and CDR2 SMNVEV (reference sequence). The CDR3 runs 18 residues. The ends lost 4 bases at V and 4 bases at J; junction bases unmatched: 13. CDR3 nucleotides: TGTGCCAGCAGTTCATCCTTGGGGGGGATCTCCGGGGCCAACGTCCTGACTTTC. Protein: CASSSSLGGISGANVLTF.

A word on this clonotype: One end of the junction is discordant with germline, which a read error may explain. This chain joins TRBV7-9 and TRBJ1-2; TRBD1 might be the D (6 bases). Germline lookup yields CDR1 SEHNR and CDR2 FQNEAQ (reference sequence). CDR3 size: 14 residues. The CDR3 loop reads CASSQGGGSYGYTF. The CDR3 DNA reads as TGCGCCAGCAGCCAAGGGGGGGGGTCCTATGGCTACACCTTC. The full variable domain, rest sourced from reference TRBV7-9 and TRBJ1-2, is DTGVSQNPRHKITKRGQNVTFRCDPISEHNRLYWYRQTLGQGPEFLTYFQNEAQLEKSRLLSDRFSAERPKGSFSTLEIQRTEQGDSAMYLCASSQGGGSYGYTFGSGTRLTVV.

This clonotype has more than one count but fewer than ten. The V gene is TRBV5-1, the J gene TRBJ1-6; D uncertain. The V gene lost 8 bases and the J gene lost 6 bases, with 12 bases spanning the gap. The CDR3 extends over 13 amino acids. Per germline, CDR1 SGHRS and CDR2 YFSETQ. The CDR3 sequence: CASSSEGNSPLHF. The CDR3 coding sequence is TGCGCCAGTTCTTCAGAGGGTAATTCACCCCTCCACTTT.

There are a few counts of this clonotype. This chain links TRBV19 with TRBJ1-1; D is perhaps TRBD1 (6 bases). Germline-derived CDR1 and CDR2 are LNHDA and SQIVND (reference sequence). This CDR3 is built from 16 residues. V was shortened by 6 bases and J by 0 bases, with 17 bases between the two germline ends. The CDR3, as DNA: TGTGCCAGTAGACCCTCGGGGGCGAAAATGAACACTGAAGCTTTCTTT. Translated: CASRPSGAKMNTEAFF.

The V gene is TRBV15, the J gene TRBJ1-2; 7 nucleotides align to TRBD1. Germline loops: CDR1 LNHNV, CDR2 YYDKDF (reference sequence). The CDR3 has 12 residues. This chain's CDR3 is CAVQGSDYGYTF. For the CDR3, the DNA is TGTGCTGTACAGGGGTCTGACTATGGCTACACCTTC.

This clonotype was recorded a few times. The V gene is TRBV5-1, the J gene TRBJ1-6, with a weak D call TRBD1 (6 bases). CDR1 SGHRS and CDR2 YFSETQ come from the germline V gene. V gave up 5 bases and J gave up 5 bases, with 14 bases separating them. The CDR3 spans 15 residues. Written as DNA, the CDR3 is TGCGCCAGCAGTTCCAATACAGGGAATAATTCACCCCTCCACTTT. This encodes CASSSNTGNNSPLHF.

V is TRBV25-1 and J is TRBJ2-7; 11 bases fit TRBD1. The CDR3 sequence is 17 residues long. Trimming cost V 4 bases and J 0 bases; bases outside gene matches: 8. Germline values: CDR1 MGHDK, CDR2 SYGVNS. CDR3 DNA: TGTGCCAGCAGTGGGACAGGGGGCCCAGGTGCCTCCTACGAGCAGTACTTC. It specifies CASSGTGGPGASYEQYF.

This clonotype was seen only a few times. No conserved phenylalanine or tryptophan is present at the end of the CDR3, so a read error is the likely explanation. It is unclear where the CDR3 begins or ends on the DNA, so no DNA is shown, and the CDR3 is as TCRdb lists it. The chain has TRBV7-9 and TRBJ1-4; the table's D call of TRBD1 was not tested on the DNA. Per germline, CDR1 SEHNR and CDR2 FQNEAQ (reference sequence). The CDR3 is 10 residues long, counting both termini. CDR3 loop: CASSPGHEMG.

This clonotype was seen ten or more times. The CDR3, as DNA: TGTGCCACCAGCAGAGATTTACCCACTGAAGCTTTCTTT. Encoded protein: CATSRDLPTEAFF. The chain couples TRBV15 to TRBJ1-1; D is unresolved. Germline V gene data show CDR1 as LNHNV and CDR2 as YYDKDF (reference sequence). The CDR3 totals 13 residues. Trimming shortened V by 0 bases and J by 4 bases, and 6 bases separated the two germline ends.

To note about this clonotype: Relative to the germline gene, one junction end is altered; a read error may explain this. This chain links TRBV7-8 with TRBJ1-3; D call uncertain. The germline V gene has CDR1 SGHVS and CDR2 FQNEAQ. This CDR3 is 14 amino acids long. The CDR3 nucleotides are TGTGCCAGCAGCTTTACCCTCTCTGGAAACACCACATATTTT. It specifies CASSFTLSGNTTYF.

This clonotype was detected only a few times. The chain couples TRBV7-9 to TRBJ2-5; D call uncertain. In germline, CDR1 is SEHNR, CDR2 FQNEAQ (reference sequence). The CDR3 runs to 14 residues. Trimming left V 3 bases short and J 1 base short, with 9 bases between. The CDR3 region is CASSFTGIQETQYF. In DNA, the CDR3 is TGTGCCAGCAGCTTTACTGGGATCCAAGAGACCCAGTACTTC.

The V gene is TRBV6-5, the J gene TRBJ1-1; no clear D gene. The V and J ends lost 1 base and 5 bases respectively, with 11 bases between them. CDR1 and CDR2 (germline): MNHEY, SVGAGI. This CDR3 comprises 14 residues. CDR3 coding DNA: TGTGCCAGCAGTTACTATATGACGGGGACTGAAGCTTTCTTT. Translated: CASSYYMTGTEAFF.

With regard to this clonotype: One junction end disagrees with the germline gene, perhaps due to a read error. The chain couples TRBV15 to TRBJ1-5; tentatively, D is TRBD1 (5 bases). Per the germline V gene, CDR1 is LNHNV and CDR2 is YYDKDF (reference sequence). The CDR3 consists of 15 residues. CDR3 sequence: CASSLWGGNDQPQHF. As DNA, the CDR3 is TGTGCCAGCAGCTTGTGGGGGGGGAATGATCAGCCCCAGCATTTT.

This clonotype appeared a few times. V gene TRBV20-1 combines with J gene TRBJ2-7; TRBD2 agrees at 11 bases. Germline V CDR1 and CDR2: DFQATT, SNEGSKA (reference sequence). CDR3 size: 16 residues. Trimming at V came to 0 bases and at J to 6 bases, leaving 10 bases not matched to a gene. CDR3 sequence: CSARDRYSGRAREQYF. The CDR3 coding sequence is TGCAGTGCTAGAGATCGGTATAGCGGGAGGGCCCGCGAGCAGTACTTC.

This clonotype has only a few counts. This CDR3 is CASSLLQGRDTEAFF. The CDR3 nucleotides are TGTGCCAGCAGCTTATTACAGGGTAGGGACACTGAAGCTTTCTTT. The rearrangement uses TRBV7-2 and TRBJ1-1; D is possibly TRBD1 (6 bases). The CDR3 contains 15 residues. The germline V and J ends were trimmed by 2 bases and 3 bases, with 13 bases remaining between them. Germline CDR1 and CDR2: SGHTA and FQGNSA.

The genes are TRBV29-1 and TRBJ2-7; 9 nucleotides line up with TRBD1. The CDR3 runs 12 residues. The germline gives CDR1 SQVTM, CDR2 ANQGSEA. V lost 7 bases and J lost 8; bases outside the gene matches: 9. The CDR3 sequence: CSGLGQGLKQYF. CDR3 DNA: TGCAGCGGACTGGGACAGGGACTTAAGCAGTACTTC.

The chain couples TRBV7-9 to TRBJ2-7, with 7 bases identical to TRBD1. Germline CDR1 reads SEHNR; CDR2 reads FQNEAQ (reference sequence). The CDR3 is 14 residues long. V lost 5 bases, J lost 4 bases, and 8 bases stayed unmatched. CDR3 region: CASSRDRADYEQYF. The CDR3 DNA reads TGTGCCAGCAGCCGCGACAGGGCGGATTACGAGCAGTACTTC. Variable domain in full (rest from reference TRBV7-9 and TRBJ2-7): DTGVSQNPRHKITKRGQNVTFRCDPISEHNRLYWYRQTLGQGPEFLTYFQNEAQLEKSRLLSDRFSAERPKGSFSTLEIQRTEQGDSAMYLCASSRDRADYEQYFGPGTRLTVT.

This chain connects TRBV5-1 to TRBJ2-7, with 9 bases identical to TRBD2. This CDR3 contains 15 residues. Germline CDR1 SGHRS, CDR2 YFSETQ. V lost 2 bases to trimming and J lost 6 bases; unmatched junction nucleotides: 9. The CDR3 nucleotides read TGCGCCAGCAGCTTTGGGGGCGGGAGGGCCGCCGAGCAGTACTTC. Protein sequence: CASSFGGGRAAEQYF.

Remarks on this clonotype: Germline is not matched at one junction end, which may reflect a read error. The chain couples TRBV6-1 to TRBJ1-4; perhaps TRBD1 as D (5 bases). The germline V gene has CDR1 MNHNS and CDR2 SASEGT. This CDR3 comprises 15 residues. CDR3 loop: CASSRGTPTNEKLSF. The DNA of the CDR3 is TGTGCCAGCAGCAGAGGGACGCCAACTAATGAAAAACTGTCTTTT.

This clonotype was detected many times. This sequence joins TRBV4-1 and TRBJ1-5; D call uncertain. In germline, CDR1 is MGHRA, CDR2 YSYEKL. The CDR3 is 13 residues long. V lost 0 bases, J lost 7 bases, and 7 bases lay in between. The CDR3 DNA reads TGCGCCAGCAGCCAAGATTACCAACAGCCCCAGCATTTT. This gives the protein CASSQDYQQPQHF.

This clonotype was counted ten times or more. The CDR3: CASSLAHLNSGNTIYF. CDR3 bases: TGTGCCAGCAGCTTAGCACACCTAAACTCTGGAAACACCATATATTTT. The gene calls are TRBV7-6 and TRBJ1-3; D gene uncertain. V lost 0 bases to trimming and J lost 0 bases, with 9 bases between them. CDR3 length: 16 amino acids. Germline-derived CDR1 and CDR2 are SGHVS and FNYEAQ.

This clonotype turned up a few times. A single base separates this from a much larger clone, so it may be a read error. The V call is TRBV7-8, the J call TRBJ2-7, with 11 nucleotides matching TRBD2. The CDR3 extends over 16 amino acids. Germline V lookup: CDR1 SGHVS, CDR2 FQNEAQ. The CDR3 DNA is TGTGCCAGCAGCTCCTATCGACTAGCGGGGTTCTACGAGCGGTACTTC. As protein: CASSSYRLAGFYERYF.

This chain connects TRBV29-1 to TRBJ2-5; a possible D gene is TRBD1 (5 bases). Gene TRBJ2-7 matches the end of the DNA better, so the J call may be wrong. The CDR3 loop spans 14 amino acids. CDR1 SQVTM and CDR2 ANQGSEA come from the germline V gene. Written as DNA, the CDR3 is TGCAGCGTTGGTTGGGCAGGGCCACGCTACGAGCAGTACTTC. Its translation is CSVGWAGPRYEQYF.

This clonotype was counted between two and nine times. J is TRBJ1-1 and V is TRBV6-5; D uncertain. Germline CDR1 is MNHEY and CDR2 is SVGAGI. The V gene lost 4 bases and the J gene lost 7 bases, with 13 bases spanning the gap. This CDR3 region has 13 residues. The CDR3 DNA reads TGTGCCAGCAGTTCGGTGACGGGCGGTGAAGCTTTCTTT. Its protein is CASSSVTGGEAFF.

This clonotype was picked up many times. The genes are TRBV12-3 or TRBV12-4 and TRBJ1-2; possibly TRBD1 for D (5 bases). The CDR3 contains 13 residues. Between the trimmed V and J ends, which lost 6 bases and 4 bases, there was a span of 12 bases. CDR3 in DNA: TGTGCCAGCAGCCTCAGGGTTAGCTATGGCTACACCTTC. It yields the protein CASSLRVSYGYTF.

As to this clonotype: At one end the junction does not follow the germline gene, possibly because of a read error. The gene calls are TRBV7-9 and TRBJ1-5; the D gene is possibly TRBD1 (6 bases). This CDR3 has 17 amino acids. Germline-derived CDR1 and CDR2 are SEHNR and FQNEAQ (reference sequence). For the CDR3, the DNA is TGTGCCACCAGCTTAAGTAGGTCGCCAGGGGATAATCAGCCCCAGCATTTT. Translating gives CATSLSRSPGDNQPQHF.

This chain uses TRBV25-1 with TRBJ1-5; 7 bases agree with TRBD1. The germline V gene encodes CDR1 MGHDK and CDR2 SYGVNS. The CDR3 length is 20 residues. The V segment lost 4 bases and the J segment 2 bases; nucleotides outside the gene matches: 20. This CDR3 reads CASSATHRGDSWIGNQPQHF. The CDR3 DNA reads TGTGCCAGCAGTGCTACCCATCGAGGGGACAGCTGGATAGGCAATCAGCCCCAGCATTTT.

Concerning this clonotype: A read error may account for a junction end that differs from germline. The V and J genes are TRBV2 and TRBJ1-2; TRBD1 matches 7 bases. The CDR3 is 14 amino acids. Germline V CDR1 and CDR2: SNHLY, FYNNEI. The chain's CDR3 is CASSVATGAYGYTF. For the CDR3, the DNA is TGTGCCAGCAGTGTCGCCACAGGGGCCTATGGGTACACCTTC.